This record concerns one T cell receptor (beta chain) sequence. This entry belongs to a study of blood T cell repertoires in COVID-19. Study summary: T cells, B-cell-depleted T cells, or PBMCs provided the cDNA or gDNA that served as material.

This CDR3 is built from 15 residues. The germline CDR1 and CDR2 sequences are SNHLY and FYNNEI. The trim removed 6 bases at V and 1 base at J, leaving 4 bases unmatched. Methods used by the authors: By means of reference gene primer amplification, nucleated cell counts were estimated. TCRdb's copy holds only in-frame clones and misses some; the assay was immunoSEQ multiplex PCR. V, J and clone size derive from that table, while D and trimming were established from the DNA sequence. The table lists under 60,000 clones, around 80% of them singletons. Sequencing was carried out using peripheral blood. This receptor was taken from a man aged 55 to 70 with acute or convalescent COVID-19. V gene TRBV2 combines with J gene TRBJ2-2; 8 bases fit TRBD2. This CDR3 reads CASRNRGGNTGELFF. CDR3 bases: TGTGCCAGCAGGAATCGGGGGGGGAACACCGGGGAGCTGTTTTTT. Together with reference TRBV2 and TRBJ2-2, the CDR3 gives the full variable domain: EPEVTQTPSHQVTQMGQEVILRCVPISNHLYFYWYRQILGQKVEFLVSFYNNEISEKSEIFDDQFSVERPDGSNFTLKIRSTKLEDSAMYFCASRNRGGNTGELFFGEGSRLTVL.